This T cell receptor (beta chain) was profiled in a study of T cell responses to AZD1222 COVID-19 vaccine. Findings and caveats of the study: White British people made up most donors, females outnumbered males, and clonal diversity was possibly underestimated. Baseline serostatus was positive in only a handful of AZD1222 recipients.

Details on this clone: Its cognate antigen is unknown.

The table came from immunoSEQ multiplex PCR; TCRdb's copy has only in-frame clones and leaves some out. The sample includes about 85,000 clones, 80% to 90% of them seen just once. The starting material was peripheral blood, obtained on day 0 of MenACWY control vaccination. The TCR originated in an adult in good health.

The CDR3 protein is CASKKDSYEQYF. For the CDR3, the DNA is TGTGCCAGCAAAAAGGACTCCTACGAGCAGTACTTC. The V call is TRBV28, the J call TRBJ2-7; no definite D call. Germline V lookup: CDR1 MDHEN, CDR2 SYDVKM. Trimming cost V 7 bases and J 0 bases, with 7 bases left between them. This CDR3 spans 12 amino acids.